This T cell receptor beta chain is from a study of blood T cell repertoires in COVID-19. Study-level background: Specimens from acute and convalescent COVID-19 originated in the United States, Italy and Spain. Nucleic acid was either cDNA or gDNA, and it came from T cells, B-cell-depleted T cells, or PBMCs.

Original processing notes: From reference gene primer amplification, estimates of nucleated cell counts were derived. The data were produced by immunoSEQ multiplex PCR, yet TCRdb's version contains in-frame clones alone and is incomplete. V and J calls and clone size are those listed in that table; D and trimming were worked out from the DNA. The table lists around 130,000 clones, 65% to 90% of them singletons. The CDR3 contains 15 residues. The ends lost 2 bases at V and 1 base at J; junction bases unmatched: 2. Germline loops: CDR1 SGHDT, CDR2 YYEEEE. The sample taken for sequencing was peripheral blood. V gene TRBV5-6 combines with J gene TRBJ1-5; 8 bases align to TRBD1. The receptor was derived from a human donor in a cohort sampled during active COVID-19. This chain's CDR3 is CASSFQGASNQPQHF. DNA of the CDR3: TGTGCCAGCAGCTTTCAGGGGGCGAGCAATCAGCCCCAGCATTTT.